Listed below are T cell receptor beta chains from one sample, sequenced in a study of Tregs in tolerant kidney transplant recipients. Produced via immunoSEQ multiplex PCR; TCRdb's table is partial and in-frame only. Here the sample spans about 240,000 clones, around 81% being singletons. The sequenced sample consisted of CD4+ T cells from blood. These receptors all stem from a human donor in good health. Each CDR3 is given with its conserved first and last residue. D genes are given only for firm matches. Clone size is stated in some rows and not others, as once, few, many or a class when expanded.

>TRBD1|TRBJ1-5|NA|TRBV30
TGTGCCTGGAGTTCCCAGGGGGATCAGCCCCAGCATTTT
CAWSSQGDQPQHF
>NA|TRBJ1-5|NA|TRBV6-1
TGTGCCAGCAGTGATTATCCAGGGAGGGCTAATAGCAATCAGCCCCAGCATTTT
CASSDYPGRANSNQPQHF
>NA|TRBJ1-1|NA|TRBV10-3
TGTGCCATCAGTGAGTACGGGGCAGGGGTGAACACTGAAGCTTTCTTT
CAISEYGAGVNTEAFF
>NA|TRBJ1-2|once|TRBV4-1
TGCGCCAGCAGCGATCGGGGGATGGGGGGCTACACCTTC
CASSDRGMGGYTF
>NA|TRBJ1-2|NA|TRBV7-9
TGTGCCAGCAGCCCGTCTTGGGGCAGTAACTATGGCTACACCTTC
CASSPSWGSNYGYTF
>NA|TRBJ2-5|NA|TRBV19
TGTGCCAGTAGCTCGCCTAGCCAACAAGAGACCCAGTACTTC
CASSSPSQQETQYF
>NA|TRBJ1-1|NA|TRBV6-4
TGTGCCAGCAGCGTACGGGGCGGCACTGAAGCTTTCTTT
CASSVRGGTEAFF
>TRBD1|TRBJ1-5|NA|TRBV2
TGTGCCAGCACCAGAGACAGGGGGAATCAGCCCCAGCATTTT
CASTRDRGNQPQHF
>NA|TRBJ1-1|NA|TRBV12-1
NA
CASSFATGALAEKLNTEAFF
>NA|TRBJ1-5|once|TRBV18
TGTGCCAGCTCACCCGACGGCAGGTTTAGCAATCAGCCCCAGCATTTT
CASSPDGRFSNQPQHF
>TRBD1|TRBJ2-7|NA|TRBV28
TGTGCCAGCAGTTCTTCCGGGACAGGGGGGTACGAGCAGTACTTC
CASSSSGTGGYEQYF
>NA|TRBJ1-2|NA|TRBV9
TGTGCCAGCACCCCGCCAGGGCCCGGTGGCTACACCTTC
CASTPPGPGGYTF
>NA|TRBJ1-2|NA|TRBV7-9
TGTGCCAGCAGCTTAGAAGTGAACCGGGCCTACACCTTC
CASSLEVNRAYTF